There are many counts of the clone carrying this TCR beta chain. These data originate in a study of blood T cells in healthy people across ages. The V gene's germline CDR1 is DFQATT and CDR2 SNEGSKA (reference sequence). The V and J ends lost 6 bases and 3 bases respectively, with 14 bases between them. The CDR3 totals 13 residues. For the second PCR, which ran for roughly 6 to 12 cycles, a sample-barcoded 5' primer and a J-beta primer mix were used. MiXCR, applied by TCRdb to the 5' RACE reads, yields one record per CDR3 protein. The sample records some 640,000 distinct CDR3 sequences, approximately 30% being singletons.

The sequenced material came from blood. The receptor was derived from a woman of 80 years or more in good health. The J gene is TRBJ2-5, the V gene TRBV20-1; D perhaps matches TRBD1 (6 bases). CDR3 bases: TGCAGTGCGGTGAGGGACACAAAAGAGACCCAGTACTTC. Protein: CSAVRDTKETQYF.